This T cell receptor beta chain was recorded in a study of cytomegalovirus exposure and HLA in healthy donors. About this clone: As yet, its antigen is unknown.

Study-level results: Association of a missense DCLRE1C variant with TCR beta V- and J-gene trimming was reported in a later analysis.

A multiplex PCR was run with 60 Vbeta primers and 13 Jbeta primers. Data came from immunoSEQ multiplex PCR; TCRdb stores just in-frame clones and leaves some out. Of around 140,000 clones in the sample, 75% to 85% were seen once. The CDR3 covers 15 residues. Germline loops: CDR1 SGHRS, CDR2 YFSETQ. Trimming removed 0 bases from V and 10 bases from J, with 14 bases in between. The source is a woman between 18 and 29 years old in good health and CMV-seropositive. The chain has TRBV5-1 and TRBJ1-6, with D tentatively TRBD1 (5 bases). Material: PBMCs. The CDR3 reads CASSLESQGTSPLHF. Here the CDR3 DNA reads TGCGCCAGCAGCTTGGAGTCCCAGGGTACCTCACCCCTCCACTTT.